Listed below are T cell receptor beta chains from one sample, sequenced in a study of CD8+ T cells in alopecia areata. The table came from immunoSEQ multiplex PCR; TCRdb's copy has only in-frame clones and leaves some out. The sample records about 120,000 clones, around 50% being singletons. The sequencing input was NKG2D-low CD8+ T cells sorted from blood. The receptors shown here come from a human donor with alopecia areata. Both conserved end residues are part of each CDR3. Each record gives: clone size, D gene, J gene, V gene, CDR3 DNA, CDR3 protein. D genes are given only for firm matches. Clone size appears in some rows only: once, few, many, or a class for an expanded clone.

>-|-|TRBJ1-2|TRBV27
TGTGCCAGCAGTTTGTATAGGACAGAACCTAACTATGGCTACACCTTC
CASSLYRTEPNYGYTF
>-|-|TRBJ2-7|TRBV30
TGTGCCTGGGCCGCAGGGGCCGAGCAGTACTTC
CAWAAGAEQYF
>-|-|TRBJ2-7|TRBV13
TGTGCCAGCAGCTCCCGCCTGGCAGGGGGGTCCTACGAGCAGTACTTC
CASSSRLAGGSYEQYF
>-|-|TRBJ2-7|TRBV30
TGTGCCTGGAGTGTACCAGGGCTCGAGCAGTACTTC
CAWSVPGLEQYF
>-|-|TRBJ2-5|TRBV7-9
TGTGCCAGCAGCTTATTCGGGGGAACCCAAGAGACCCAGTACTTC
CASSLFGGTQETQYF
>-|-|TRBJ2-5|TRBV29-1
TGCAGCGTACGACCGACTAGTCCAAAAGAGACCCAGTACTTC
CSVRPTSPKETQYF
>few|-|TRBJ1-2|TRBV7-9
TGTGCCAGCAGCTTTCAGGGGCGGGATGGCTACACCTTC
CASSFQGRDGYTF
>-|-|TRBJ1-1|TRBV20-1
TGCAGTGCTAGAGATCTCGGGGGATCTTTCTTT
CSARDLGGSFF
>-|-|TRBJ2-1|TRBV29-1
TGCAGCGTTGGAGAGGCCGGGGCCGGGCTGGAACACTCCTACAATGAGCAGTTCTTC
CSVGEAGAGLEHSYNEQFF
>-|-|TRBJ2-2|TRBV29-1
TGCAGCGTTGTGCATTCGAACACCGGGGAGCTGTTTTTT
CSVVHSNTGELFF
>once|-|TRBJ2-5|TRBV30
TGTGCCTGGAGTCCCATTCAAGGGACCCAGTACTTC
CAWSPIQGTQYF
>few|TRBD1|TRBJ2-1|TRBV29-1
TGCAGCGTTATGGCCGGGACAGTTAACAATGAGCAGTTCTTC
CSVMAGTVNNEQFF
>-|-|TRBJ2-3|TRBV5-6
TGTGCCAGCAGCTTGGGGACGGGAGATACGCAGTATTTT
CASSLGTGDTQYF
>-|-|TRBJ2-1|TRBV29-1
TGCAGCGTCCCTATTCGCTCAAACAATGAGCAGTTCTTC
CSVPIRSNNEQFF
>-|-|TRBJ1-5|TRBV6-5
TGTGCCAGCAGTTATGCGGGAGGCGGCAATCAGCCCCAGCATTTT
CASSYAGGGNQPQHF
>few|-|TRBJ2-5|TRBV25-1
TGTGCCAGCAGTGAATTGGCTAGCCAAGAGACCCAGTACTTC
CASSELASQETQYF
>few|-|TRBJ2-5|TRBV29-1
TGCAGCGTTACTACACAGCAAGAGACCCAGTACTTC
CSVTTQQETQYF
>-|-|TRBJ2-1|TRBV2
TGTGCCAGCAGTCGGAACAACAATGAGCAGTTCTTC
CASSRNNNEQFF
>-|TRBD1|TRBJ2-5|TRBV9
TGTGCCAGCAGCGAGGCAGGGGGTGGGGAGACCCAGTACTTC
CASSEAGGGETQYF
>few|-|TRBJ1-1|TRBV29-1
TGCAGCGTTTCTAAGGGGACTGAAGCTTTCTTT
CSVSKGTEAFF
>-|-|TRBJ2-1|TRBV29-1
TGCAGCGTTGAAGGATGGGGCCAGGAGAGTGAGCAGTTCTTC
CSVEGWGQESEQFF
>few|-|TRBJ2-7|TRBV7-9
TGTGCCAGCAGCTCGGCCCAAAGCAGACAAACCCCGCCAGACGAGCAGTACTTC
CASSSAQSRQTPPDEQYF
>-|-|TRBJ2-5|TRBV28
TGTGCCAGCAGTACAGGGAGGGAGACCCAGTACTTC
CASSTGRETQYF
>-|TRBD2|TRBJ2-3|TRBV11-2
TGTGCCAGCAGCTCCTCATACGGGGGGGATACGCAGTATTTT
CASSSSYGGDTQYF
>few|TRBD1|TRBJ2-4|TRBV28
TGTGCCAGCATTAGACAGGGGGTAGCCAAAAACATTCAGTACTTC
CASIRQGVAKNIQYF
>-|-|TRBJ2-2|TRBV29-1
TGCAGCGTTGTCGGCGGAAACACCGGGGAGCTGTTTTTT
CSVVGGNTGELFF
>-|TRBD1|TRBJ2-3|TRBV29-1
TGCAGCGTTGATGATAGGGACAGCGAACGAGATACGCAGTATTTT
CSVDDRDSERDTQYF
>-|-|TRBJ1-1|TRBV29-1
TGCAGCGTTGAAGAGGGGAAAACTGAAGCTTTCTTT
CSVEEGKTEAFF
>-|-|TRBJ1-2|TRBV29-1
TGCAGCGGGCAGAAAGACAGTAACTATGGCTACACCTTC
CSGQKDSNYGYTF
>-|-|TRBJ2-7|TRBV2
TGTGCCAGCAATATCCCCTTGCGGGTCCACGAGCAGTACTTC
CASNIPLRVHEQYF
>-|TRBD2|TRBJ2-1|TRBV27
TGTGCCAGCAGTTCGAGACTAGCGAAGATCTACAATGAGCAGTTCTTC
CASSSRLAKIYNEQFF
>few|-|TRBJ2-2|TRBV29-1
TGCAGCGTTGTGGGGAAAGGGCCCGGGGAGCTGTTTTTT
CSVVGKGPGELFF
>-|-|TRBJ2-1|TRBV30
TGTGCCTGGAGTGTACTGACCGGGGAAAGAGATGAGCAGTTCTTC
CAWSVLTGERDEQFF
>-|TRBD2|TRBJ2-1|TRBV30
TGTGCCTGGAGCCCTACTAGCGGGGGCTACAATGAGCAGTTCTTC
CAWSPTSGGYNEQFF
>-|-|TRBJ1-1|TRBV9
TGTGCCAGCAGCGACAGCCCAATGAACACTGAAGCTTTCTTT
CASSDSPMNTEAFF
>-|-|TRBJ2-7|TRBV6-6
TGTGCCAGCAGTTACGGGGAGAGTTCGTACGAGCAGTACTTC
CASSYGESSYEQYF
>few|-|TRBJ2-1|TRBV29-1
TGCAGCGCTACGGCCTCCCATGGAGAGCAGTTCTTC
CSATASHGEQFF
>-|-|TRBJ2-2|TRBV5-1
TGCGCCAGCAGCTTGGTTCCCTTGGTTGACTCGACCGGGGAGCTGTTTTTT
CASSLVPLVDSTGELFF
>few|-|TRBJ2-7|TRBV28
TGTGCCAGCATCCACGGGGCGGGCGGGCGAGAGCAGTACTTC
CASIHGAGGREQYF